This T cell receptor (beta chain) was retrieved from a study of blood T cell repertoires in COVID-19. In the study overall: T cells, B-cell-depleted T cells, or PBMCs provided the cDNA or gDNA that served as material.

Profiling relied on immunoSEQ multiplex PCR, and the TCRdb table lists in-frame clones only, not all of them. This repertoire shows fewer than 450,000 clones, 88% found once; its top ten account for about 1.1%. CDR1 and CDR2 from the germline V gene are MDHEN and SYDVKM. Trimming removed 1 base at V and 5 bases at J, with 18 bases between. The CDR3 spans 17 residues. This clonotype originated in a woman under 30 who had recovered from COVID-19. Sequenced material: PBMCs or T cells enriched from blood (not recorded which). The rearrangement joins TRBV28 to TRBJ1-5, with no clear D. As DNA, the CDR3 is TGTGCCAGCAGTTTATCTGAGAGCGTTCGGGGATATCAGCCCCAGCATTTT. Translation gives CASSLSESVRGYQPQHF.